These 30 T cell receptor beta chains were sequenced from one sample in a study of cytomegalovirus exposure and HLA in healthy donors. Repertoires were generated with immunoSEQ multiplex PCR, while TCRdb's copy carries only in-frame clones and drops some. This table holds 90,000 to 130,000 clones, around nine tenths found once. Sequenced material: PBMCs. The source is a woman in her 30s in good health and CMV-seropositive.

V gene TRBV19 combines with J gene TRBJ2-7, with 9 bases identical to TRBD2. This CDR3 region has 15 residues. CDR1 LNHDA and CDR2 SQIVND come from the germline V gene (reference sequence). Trimming took 4 bases from V and 5 from J; bases not matched to a gene: 9. Here the CDR3 reads CASSTGSSGRNEQYF. As DNA, the CDR3 is TGTGCCAGTAGTACGGGGTCCAGCGGGAGGAACGAGCAGTACTTC.

This chain links TRBV2 with TRBJ1-2, with D unclear. CDR1 and CDR2 (germline): SNHLY, FYNNEI. Trimming shortened V by 2 bases and J by 4 bases, and 29 bases separated the two germline ends. This CDR3 contains 20 residues. CDR3: CASSERKGFPVRVSTYGYTF. CDR3 sequence (DNA): TGTGCCAGCAGTGAACGAAAGGGTTTCCCTGTGCGGGTCTCAACCTATGGCTACACCTTC.

The CDR3 DNA reads as TGTGCCAGCAGCTTGGGGCTAGGCACAGATACGCAGTATTTT. It codes for CASSLGLGTDTQYF. This chain joins TRBV5-5 and TRBJ2-3, with D unresolved. The germline V gene has CDR1 SGHKS and CDR2 YYEKEE (reference sequence). This CDR3 spans 14 amino acids. Trimming removed 0 bases from V and 1 base from J, with 6 bases in between.

The rearrangement joins TRBV6-1 to TRBJ1-1; possible D gene TRBD1, 6 bases. V was trimmed by 8 bases and J by 11 bases, leaving 18 bases between them. Germline loops: CDR1 MNHNS, CDR2 SASEGT. CDR3 length: 12 amino acids. DNA of the CDR3: TGTGCCAGCCGCATACAGGGCCGTAGTGCTTTCTTT. This translates into CASRIQGRSAFF.

The chain has TRBV29-1 and TRBJ1-2; 8 nucleotides agree with TRBD1. Germline values: CDR1 SQVTM, CDR2 ANQGSEA. The CDR3 spans 16 residues. V gave up 0 bases and J gave up 1 base; unmatched junction bases: 7. In DNA form, the CDR3 reads TGCAGCGTTGAAGAAAGGGGGACAGGTCATAACTATGGCTACACCTTC. Translating gives CSVEERGTGHNYGYTF.

V gene TRBV6-5 combines with J gene TRBJ2-7; a weak D match, TRBD1 (6 bases). Germline CDR1 and CDR2: MNHEY and SVGAGI. The CDR3 sequence is 15 residues long. The V end was cut by 4 bases, the J end by 6 bases, with 19 bases between. The CDR3 nucleotides read TGTGCCAGCAGTTTCGAAGGGGGTCAGGGCGGCGAGCAGTACTTC. It encodes CASSFEGGQGGEQYF.

The V call is TRBV5-8, the J call TRBJ2-3; D perhaps matches TRBD2 (5 bases). CDR3 length: 15 amino acids. Looked up from germline, CDR1 is SGHTS and CDR2 is YDEGEE. V was shortened by 4 bases and J by 0 bases, with 12 bases between the two germline ends. The CDR3 region is CASSQRWTSTDTQYF. CDR3 sequence (DNA): TGTGCCAGCAGCCAACGTTGGACTAGCACAGATACGCAGTATTTT.

The chain's CDR3 is CASSLGTGGQPQHF. CDR3 nucleotide sequence: TGCGCCAGCAGCTTGGGTACAGGGGGCCAGCCCCAGCATTTT. The V gene is TRBV5-1, the J gene TRBJ1-5, with TRBD1 identical over 9 bases. The length of the CDR3 is 14 residues. V lost 0 bases, J lost 7 bases, and 2 bases stayed unmatched. CDR1 is SGHRS and CDR2 is YFSETQ in the germline V gene. Full variable domain (remainder filled in from reference TRBV5-1 and TRBJ1-5): KAGVTQTPRYLIKTRGQQVTLSCSPISGHRSVSWYQQTPGQGLQFLFEYFSETQRNKGNFPGRFSGRQFSNSRSEMNVSTLELGDSALYLCASSLGTGGQPQHFGDGTRLSIL.

The sample holds one count of this clone. This rearrangement joins TRBV30 to TRBJ1-2, with a tentative D call TRBD1 (6 bases). There are 14 residues in the CDR3. Trimming pared 3 bases from V and 0 bases from J, leaving 11 bases between. CDR1 is GTSNPN and CDR2 is SVGIG in the germline V gene (reference sequence). The CDR3 DNA reads TGTGCCTGGAGCCGCGGGGGGCCTAACTATGGCTACACCTTC. Translating gives CAWSRGGPNYGYTF.

Remarks on this clone: Within the sample, other DNA sequences also encode this same CDR3. The chain couples TRBV5-1 to TRBJ2-1, with TRBD2 matching over 11 bases. Germline V CDR1 and CDR2: SGHRS, YFSETQ. The V segment lost 0 bases and the J segment 4 bases; nucleotides outside the gene matches: 0. The CDR3 extends over 15 amino acids. Written as DNA, the CDR3 is TGCGCCAGCAGCTTGGGACTAGCGGGGTACAATGAGCAGTTCTTC. Amino acid sequence: CASSLGLAGYNEQFF. The full variable domain, its missing parts supplied by reference TRBV5-1 and TRBJ2-1, is KAGVTQTPRYLIKTRGQQVTLSCSPISGHRSVSWYQQTPGQGLQFLFEYFSETQRNKGNFPGRFSGRQFSNSRSEMNVSTLELGDSALYLCASSLGLAGYNEQFFGPGTRLTVL.

This clone came up once. V gene TRBV2 combines with J gene TRBJ2-7; D remains ambiguous. The germline CDR1 and CDR2 sequences are SNHLY and FYNNEI. Trimming stripped 3 bases from V and 0 bases from J, with 9 bases between. The CDR3 extends over 14 amino acids. CDR3 residues: CASSEQAFSYEQYF. DNA of the CDR3: TGTGCCAGCAGTGAGCAAGCGTTCTCCTACGAGCAGTACTTC.

The V and J genes are TRBV13 and TRBJ2-2, with TRBD2 matching 15 bases. This CDR3 is built from 22 residues. The V gene end was trimmed by 5 bases and the J gene end by 0 bases; junction bases not matched to a gene: 16. Germline CDR1 is PRHDT and CDR2 is FYEKMQ (reference sequence). The CDR3 DNA sequence: TGTGCCAGCAGCCCTGGACTAGCGGGAGGGCGGGTCACTCTCGCGAACACCGGGGAGCTGTTTTTT. Amino acid sequence: CASSPGLAGGRVTLANTGELFF.

The genes are TRBV9 and TRBJ2-3, with 12 bases that match TRBD2. Germline CDR1 reads SGDLS; CDR2 reads YYNGEE. CDR3 length equals 16 residues. J lost 3 bases, V lost 3 bases, and 5 bases had no gene match. Here the CDR3 reads CASSAAGTSGTDTQYF. The CDR3 DNA is TGTGCCAGCAGCGCAGCCGGGACTAGCGGGACAGATACGCAGTATTTT. The full variable domain, rest sourced from reference TRBV9 and TRBJ2-3, is DSGVTQTPKHLITATGQRVTLRCSPRSGDLSVYWYQQSLDQGLQFLIQYYNGEERAKGNILERFSAQQFPDLHSELNLSSLELGDSALYFCASSAAGTSGTDTQYFGPGTRLTVL.

V gene TRBV30 combines with J gene TRBJ1-6, with TRBD1 matching over 7 bases. The CDR3 is 17 amino acids. Per germline, CDR1 GTSNPN and CDR2 SVGIG (reference sequence). J was trimmed by 7 bases and V by 1 base; bases with no gene match: 13. The CDR3: CAWSAPFDRERNSPLHF. The CDR3 nucleotides read TGTGCCTGGAGTGCCCCATTCGACAGGGAGAGAAATTCACCCCTCCACTTT.

This chain joins TRBV5-6 and TRBJ2-7; 7 nucleotides line up with TRBD1. Trimming took 0 bases from V and 7 from J; bases not matched to a gene: 1. This CDR3 comprises 12 residues. Per the germline V gene, CDR1 is SGHDT and CDR2 is YYEEEE. CDR3 nucleotide sequence: TGTGCCAGCAGCTTGGGCAGGGGGGAGCAGTACTTC. It codes for CASSLGRGEQYF.

The chain couples TRBV5-3 to TRBJ1-1; D remains unclear. TRBV5-3 is recorded as an ORF, its role being uncertain. V lost 2 bases, J lost 5 bases, and 7 bases lay in between. This CDR3 has 12 residues. The CDR3 sequence: CARSFSGTEAFF. The CDR3 DNA reads TGTGCCAGAAGCTTTTCGGGGACTGAAGCTTTCTTT.

The chain carries TRBV20-1 and TRBJ2-7, with a weak D call TRBD1 (5 bases). V shed 6 bases and J shed 4 bases, with 10 bases lying between them. The CDR3 extends over 11 amino acids. Germline lookup yields CDR1 DFQATT and CDR2 SNEGSKA (reference sequence). DNA of the CDR3: TGCAGTGCCAGGGCCTCTTACGAGCAGTACTTC. Residues: CSARASYEQYF.

The genes are TRBV18 and TRBJ1-2; 8 nucleotides match TRBD1. V shed 3 bases and J 3 bases; nucleotides not matched to a gene: 9. This CDR3 region has 16 residues. CDR1 KGHSH and CDR2 LQKENI come from the germline V gene. The CDR3 reads CASSPNGQGVDYGYTF. The CDR3 DNA follows: TGTGCCAGCTCACCTAACGGACAGGGCGTAGACTATGGCTACACCTTC.

The gene calls are TRBV4-3 and TRBJ1-2; D unresolved. V was trimmed by 0 bases and J by 2 bases, leaving 7 bases between them. The CDR3 totals 14 residues. The germline gives CDR1 LGHNA, CDR2 YSLEER. Here the CDR3 DNA reads TGCGCCAGCAGCCAAGAGCGCCTGAACTATGGCTACACCTTC. Residues: CASSQERLNYGYTF.

This chain connects TRBV4-3 to TRBJ1-4; maybe TRBD1 (6 bases). This CDR3 region has 15 residues. With 4 bases removed from V and 6 bases from J, the gap between germline ends came to 15 bases. CDR1 and CDR2 from the germline V gene are LGHNA and YSLEER. The CDR3 is CASSPRQTGDEKLFF. The CDR3 coding sequence is TGCGCCAGCAGCCCAAGACAGACAGGAGATGAAAAACTGTTTTTT.

DNA of the CDR3: TGCGCCAGCATGTCCCAGTCTCTTAATCAGCCCCAGCATTTT. The encoded protein is CASMSQSLNQPQHF. The rearrangement joins TRBV10-2 to TRBJ1-5; D is uncertain. There are 14 residues in the CDR3. Germline loops: CDR1 WSHSY, CDR2 SAAADI. Trimming removed 7 bases at V and 4 bases at J, with 14 bases between.

The gene calls are TRBV10-3 and TRBJ1-1, with 8 bases fitting TRBD1. The germline V gene has CDR1 ENHRY and CDR2 SYGVKD. With V trimmed by 6 bases and J by 0 bases, 6 bases remained unmatched. The CDR3 runs 15 residues. The CDR3 spells CAIRTGANMNTEAFF. In DNA form, the CDR3 reads TGTGCCATCAGGACAGGGGCTAACATGAACACTGAAGCTTTCTTT.

The CDR3 DNA sequence: TGCAGCGTTGAATACCGGGAGCAGTTCTTC. Residues: CSVEYREQFF. The V call is TRBV29-1, the J call TRBJ2-1; D is uncertain. CDR3 size: 10 residues. The V gene lost 2 bases and the J gene lost 10 bases, with 6 bases spanning the gap. Germline CDR1 reads SQVTM; CDR2 reads ANQGSEA.

This clone has a handful of counts. The rearrangement uses TRBV28 and TRBJ2-7, with D tentatively TRBD1 (6 bases). CDR1 is MDHEN and CDR2 is SYDVKM in the germline V gene. The CDR3 runs to 12 residues. V was shortened by 5 bases and J by 5 bases, with 10 bases between the two germline ends. In DNA, the CDR3 is TGTGCCAGCAGTAGGGGGTTTCACGAGCAGTACTTC. Amino acids: CASSRGFHEQYF.

Note on this clone: The junction departs from the called germline gene at one end, perhaps through a read error. The rearrangement links TRBV5-5 to TRBJ2-1; D is perhaps TRBD2 (5 bases). Germline CDR1 reads SGHKS; CDR2 reads YYEKEE (reference sequence). The CDR3 is made up of 15 amino acids. The CDR3 nucleotides are TGTGCCAGCAGCTTAAGGCTAGCTTCCTCCAATGAGCAGTTCTTC. Encoded protein: CASSLRLASSNEQFF.

The V and J genes are TRBV9 and TRBJ2-5, with 10 bases identical to TRBD2. The V gene's germline CDR1 is SGDLS and CDR2 YYNGEE. After removal of 4 bases from V and 5 bases from J, the junction contained 11 bases not matched to a gene. This CDR3 is built from 16 residues. The CDR3, as DNA: TGTGCCAGCAGCTCCCCCCCAGCGGGGGGGCCTGAGACCCAGTACTTC. This sequence encodes CASSSPPAGGPETQYF. Full variable domain (missing parts from reference TRBV9 and TRBJ2-5): DSGVTQTPKHLITATGQRVTLRCSPRSGDLSVYWYQQSLDQGLQFLIQYYNGEERAKGNILERFSAQQFPDLHSELNLSSLELGDSALYFCASSSPPAGGPETQYFGPGTRLLVL.

The chain recombines TRBV7-3 with TRBJ2-2; possibly TRBD2 for D (6 bases). V was cut by 2 bases and J by 4 bases, with 17 bases left in between. This CDR3 has 17 amino acids. Germline V gene data show CDR1 as SGHTA and CDR2 as FQGTGA. The CDR3 loop reads CASSLGGGGVGTGELFF. As DNA, the CDR3 is TGTGCCAGCAGCTTAGGAGGAGGCGGGGTGGGCACCGGGGAGCTGTTTTTT.

V and J are TRBV30 and TRBJ1-3, with 10 nucleotides matching TRBD1. CDR1 and CDR2 from the germline V gene are GTSNPN and SVGIG (reference sequence). This CDR3 spans 12 amino acids. Germline trimming cut 8 bases from V and 2 bases from J; bases unmatched to any gene: 0. This CDR3 reads CAGTGAGNTIYF. The CDR3, as DNA: TGTGCCGGGACAGGGGCTGGAAACACCATATATTTT.

The chain combines TRBV7-9 with TRBJ2-7; D perhaps matches TRBD1 (6 bases). Trimming left V 1 base short and J 5 bases short, with 9 bases between. The CDR3 contains 13 residues. Germline V gives CDR1 SEHNR, CDR2 FQNEAQ (reference sequence). The CDR3 here is CASSLEQGHEQYF. CDR3 DNA sequence: TGTGCCAGCAGCTTAGAACAGGGCCACGAGCAGTACTTC.

This chain links TRBV6-5 with TRBJ1-3; maybe TRBD1 (5 bases). This CDR3 comprises 14 residues. With 5 bases removed from V and 0 bases from J, the gap between germline ends came to 8 bases. The V gene's germline CDR1 is MNHEY and CDR2 SVGAGI. The CDR3 DNA reads TGTGCCAGCAGTGAACAGGTCTCTGGAAACACCATATATTTT. It is translated as CASSEQVSGNTIYF.